This T cell receptor beta chain came from a study of blood T cell repertoires in COVID-19. Study-level background: The origin of the acute and convalescent COVID-19 samples was the United States, Italy and Spain.

This clone was detected once. Study processing details: Estimation of nucleated cell counts was performed using reference gene primer amplification. TCRdb's table, derived via immunoSEQ multiplex PCR, lists solely in-frame clones and lacks some. V and J calls and clone size follow that table, whereas D and trimming were derived from the DNA. The sample has 58,000 or so clones; approximately 91% are singletons. Trimming shortened V by 8 bases and J by 1 base, and 15 bases separated the two germline ends. Germline V gene sequence: CDR1 MNHNY, CDR2 SVGAGI (reference sequence). CDR3 length equals 15 residues.

The genes are TRBV6-6 and TRBJ1-3; tentatively, D is TRBD1 (6 bases). This receptor was identified in a woman in her seventies with active COVID-19. The material sequenced was peripheral blood. The CDR3 spells CASRTHQGSGNTIYF. CDR3 nucleotides: TGTGCCAGCCGTACTCATCAGGGGTCTGGAAACACCATATATTTT.